These T cell receptor beta chains were read from a single sample in a study of blood T cell repertoires in COVID-19. The protocol was immunoSEQ multiplex PCR, while the TCRdb copy is restricted to in-frame clones and leaves out a portion. The sample consists of around 240,000 clones, approximately 85% of them appearing once. Material: PBMCs or T cells enriched from blood (not recorded which). The receptors here all came from a woman between 45 and 60 years old who had recovered from COVID-19. Both conserved end residues are part of each CDR3. A D gene is named only where the DNA matches it firmly.

j_call | cdr3_length | v_call | d_call | cdr3_aa
TRBJ1-4 | 16 | TRBV27 | - | CASSWNGGGENEKLFF
TRBJ2-7 | 15 | TRBV11-2 | TRBD1 | CASSLPGQGVYEQYF
TRBJ2-1 | 14 | TRBV27 | - | CASSLLGGNNEQFF
TRBJ1-3 | 15 | TRBV3-1/TRBV3-2 | - | CASSVGDSSGNTIYF
TRBJ2-7 | 14 | TRBV28 | - | CASSQGTASYEQYF
TRBJ2-7 | 16 | TRBV6-6 | TRBD1 | CASKDRGSLGSYEQYF
TRBJ2-1 | 14 | TRBV10-3 | TRBD2 | CAIGEGTTYNEQFF
TRBJ2-7 | 16 | TRBV5-1 | TRBD1 | CASSLLSGQGAGEQYF
TRBJ1-1 | 17 | TRBV28 | - | CASSLMSGSSENTEAFF
TRBJ2-1 | 18 | TRBV5-6 | TRBD2 | CASSLVFLAGELMDEQFF
TRBJ2-7 | 14 | TRBV6-6 | TRBD2 | CASSTGAGGYEQYF
TRBJ2-3 | 13 | TRBV11-2 | - | CASQKGGADTQYF
TRBJ2-7 | 15 | TRBV14 | TRBD1 | CASSSDRALSYEQYF
TRBJ1-1 | 14 | TRBV5-1 | - | CASSLGRGNTEAFF
TRBJ2-1 | 14 | TRBV28 | - | CASSLGLSLNEQFF
TRBJ2-3 | 16 | TRBV3-1/TRBV3-2 | TRBD2 | CASSQVSAGGRDTQYF
TRBJ1-1 | 12 | TRBV28 | - | CASSLRNTEAFF
TRBJ2-1 | 13 | TRBV28 | - | CASSLLDSNEQFF
TRBJ2-7 | 17 | TRBV28 | TRBD2 | CASSLGGTSGTTYEQYF
TRBJ1-2 | 16 | TRBV27 | - | CASSFQRSFLYNGYTF
TRBJ2-5 | 16 | TRBV28 | TRBD2 | CASSLIAGEAQETQYF
TRBJ2-5 | 17 | TRBV5-4 | TRBD2 | CASSLGTSGRTQETQYF
TRBJ2-1 | 15 | TRBV6-4 | TRBD1 | CASSRQGEGYNEQFF
TRBJ2-7 | 14 | TRBV10-1 | TRBD1 | CASSSGTGRNEQYF
TRBJ2-5 | 13 | TRBV3-1/TRBV3-2 | - | CASSQNQRETQYF
TRBJ2-6 | 14 | TRBV27 | - | CASRSVSGANVLTF
TRBJ2-2 | 16 | TRBV3-1/TRBV3-2 | - | CVGGRGRPTNTGELFF
TRBJ1-2 | 16 | TRBV5-6 | TRBD1 | CASSPDGQGFNYGYTF
TRBJ2-3 | 17 | TRBV28 | TRBD1 | CASTTTAGTGSTDTQYF
TRBJ2-1 | 14 | TRBV5-1 | - | CASSLYYQGNEQFF
TRBJ1-2 | 12 | TRBV28 | - | CASSLRRYGYTF
TRBJ2-6 | 17 | TRBV7-2 | - | CASSFRAGVSGASVLTF
TRBJ1-4 | 14 | TRBV6-1 | - | CASSEVAGYEKLFF
TRBJ1-1 | 14 | TRBV4-2 | TRBD1 | CASSLRTGNTEAFF
TRBJ1-5 | 13 | TRBV30 | TRBD1 | CAWSLQGNQPQHF
TRBJ2-2 | 13 | TRBV29-1 | - | CSGGTQNTGELFF
TRBJ2-5 | 16 | TRBV5-5 | TRBD1 | CASSFSQGEFPETQYF
TRBJ2-2 | 15 | TRBV28 | TRBD1 | CASSFGTVGTGELFF
TRBJ1-6 | 19 | TRBV19 | - | CASSPSHLTGRSKWSPLHF
TRBJ2-7 | 14 | TRBV6-4 | - | CASSESWSSYEQYF
TRBJ2-3 | 15 | TRBV7-2 | TRBD1 | CASTSVTGSTDTQYF
TRBJ1-2 | 14 | TRBV5-4 | - | CASRPLPQASGYTF
TRBJ1-6 | 16 | TRBV5-4 | TRBD1 | CASSLGRPGGSSPLHF
TRBJ2-7 | 13 | TRBV6-5 | - | CAIGRAKSYEQYF
TRBJ1-1 | 15 | TRBV18 | - | CASSPTGPGDTEAFF
TRBJ1-5 | 14 | TRBV2 | - | CASKGGQGNQPQHF
TRBJ1-5 | 13 | TRBV28 | - | CASSLFVRQPQHF
TRBJ1-2 | 13 | TRBV28 | TRBD1 | CASSRDRENGYTF
TRBJ2-7 | 14 | TRBV27 | TRBD1 | CASSDRDRVTEQYF
TRBJ2-1 | 20 | TRBV13 | TRBD2 | CASSPPGTSGGWGGYNEQFF
TRBJ2-3 | 14 | TRBV2 | - | CASSASHSTDTQYF
TRBJ2-1 | 16 | TRBV28 | TRBD1 | CASVTGRGDRYNEQFF
TRBJ2-7 | 16 | TRBV5-1 | TRBD2 | CASADGWREGRYEQYF
TRBJ1-1 | 12 | TRBV11-2 | - | CASSGGAAEAFF
TRBJ2-7 | 15 | TRBV2 | TRBD2 | CASSDWGGNRYEQYF
TRBJ2-1 | 15 | TRBV15 | - | CATTARDPPYNEQFF
TRBJ1-1 | 14 | TRBV6-1 | - | CASSEVYRESEAFF
TRBJ1-2 | 14 | TRBV2 | - | CASSDFSTNYRYTF